The T cell receptor beta chain under discussion was sequenced for a study of beta chain features in type 1 diabetes. In this sample, this clone turned up a few times. What it binds is not known. V was clipped by 2 bases and J by 6 bases, with 9 bases between them. The CDR3 consists of 14 residues. Germline V gene data show CDR1 as SGDLS and CDR2 as YYNGEE. Overall study findings and caveats: TCRB CDR3s from Type 1 diabetes patients were moderately but significantly shorter in all four CD4+ subsets.

Expressed TCRB transcripts got sequenced, as all isolated RNA was reverse transcribed. The assay was immunoSEQ multiplex PCR, and TCRdb's table has in-frame clones only and misses some. The sample consists of over 150,000 clones, 10% of them appearing once. The sample taken for sequencing was central memory CD4+ T cells from blood. The chain joins TRBV9 to TRBJ1-6; D gene unclear. The receptor was derived from a man aged 25-40 years with type 1 diabetes. CDR3 sequence: CASSVLAGNSPLHF. The CDR3 bases are TGTGCCAGCAGCGTGTTGGCGGGTAATTCACCCCTCCACTTT. The full variable domain, with the rest looked up from reference TRBV9 and TRBJ1-6, is DSGVTQTPKHLITATGQRVTLRCSPRSGDLSVYWYQQSLDQGLQFLIQYYNGEERAKGNILERFSAQQFPDLHSELNLSSLELGDSALYFCASSVLAGNSPLHFGNGTRLTVT.